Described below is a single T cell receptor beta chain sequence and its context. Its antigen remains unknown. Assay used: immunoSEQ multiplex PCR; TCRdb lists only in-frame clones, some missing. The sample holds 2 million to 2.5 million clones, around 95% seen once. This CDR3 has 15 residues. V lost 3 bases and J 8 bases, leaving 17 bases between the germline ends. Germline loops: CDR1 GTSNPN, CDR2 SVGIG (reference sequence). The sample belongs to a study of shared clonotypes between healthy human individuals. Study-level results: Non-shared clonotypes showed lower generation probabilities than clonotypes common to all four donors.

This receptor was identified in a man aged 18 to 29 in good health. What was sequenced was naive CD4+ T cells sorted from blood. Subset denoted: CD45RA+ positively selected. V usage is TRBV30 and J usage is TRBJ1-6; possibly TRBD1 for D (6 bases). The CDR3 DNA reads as TGTGCCTGGAGCCCCTCGGGCAGGACAGATTCACCCCTCCACTTT. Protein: CAWSPSGRTDSPLHF.